This T cell receptor (beta chain) is drawn from a study of blood T cell repertoires in COVID-19. Across the study: Specimens from acute and convalescent COVID-19 originated in the United States, Italy and Spain. Sources were T cells, B-cell-depleted T cells, or PBMCs; the material itself was cDNA or gDNA.

In the original workflow: Amplification from reference gene primers served as the basis for estimated nucleated cell counts. Sequencing used immunoSEQ multiplex PCR; TCRdb keeps in-frame clones, though not all of them. That table furnishes V, J and clone size, whereas the DNA furnished D and trimming. Among more than 45,000 clones, over 75% were seen once, and the ten largest hold approximately 15%. The sample consisted of peripheral blood. This sequence originates from a human donor with active COVID-19. The donor label of this sample is uncertain.

The DNA for the CDR3 is TGTGCCAGCAGTTTCGACAGGGGGGTATACAATGAGCAGTTCTTC. Translated, it gives CASSFDRGVYNEQFF. V is TRBV28 and J is TRBJ2-1, with 9 positions matching TRBD1. Germline V lookup: CDR1 MDHEN, CDR2 SYDVKM. The CDR3 length is 15 residues. V gave up 3 bases and J gave up 4 bases; unmatched junction bases: 4.